Shown below are 2 T cell receptor beta chains from a single sample sequenced in a study of CD8+ T cells in alopecia areata. Described treatment: oral pan-JAK inhibitor, 5-10 mg twice daily. RNA was extracted and reverse transcribed into cDNA as the sequencing template. The method was immunoSEQ multiplex PCR; TCRdb's version includes in-frame clones alone and lacks a portion of them. Among 130,000 or so clones listed, 85% to 90% were seen once. Sequenced here: CD8+ T cells sorted from blood, sampled at week 4, from a patient treated with tofacitinib. All receptors derive from a human donor with alopecia areata.

This sequence joins TRBV11-2 and TRBJ1-4, with TRBD1 identical over 8 bases. Germline CDR1 SGHAT, CDR2 FQNNGV. The J segment lost 7 bases and the V segment lost 5 bases, leaving 9 bases of the junction unmatched. This CDR3 region has 15 residues. CDR3 DNA sequence: TGTGCCAGCAGCCCCCCGGGACAGGCAGTTGAAAAACTGTTTTTT. Its translation: CASSPPGQAVEKLFF.

CDR3: CASSADTTDTQYF. CDR3 in DNA: TGCGCCAGCAGCGCAGACACCACAGATACGCAGTATTTT. The genes are TRBV5-1 and TRBJ2-3; D is unresolved. The germline V gene has CDR1 SGHRS and CDR2 YFSETQ. The CDR3 runs 13 residues. V lost 4 bases, J lost 2 bases, and 8 bases lay in between.